This T cell receptor beta chain was sequenced during a study of identical twins. Regarding the study as a whole: High-abundance cord blood beta clonotypes had fewer insertions; memory repertoires showed none.

Each cDNA held unique molecular identifiers, and template switching gave it a universal primer site. From the 5' RACE reads, TCRdb called clonotypes with MiXCR, one entry per CDR3 protein. The sample carries 400,000 to 550,000 distinct CDR3 sequences, roughly an eighth recorded once. The sample holds many counts of this clonotype. Its specificity is unknown. These data also formed part of another study, on yellow fever vaccine responses in identical twins.

The sequenced sample consisted of CD4+ T cells sorted from blood. This TCR came from a woman younger than 35 in good health.

The CDR3: CASSQDSVGRINSPLHF. The CDR3 DNA reads as TGCGCCAGCAGCCAAGATAGCGTCGGACGGATTAATTCACCCCTCCACTTT. The chain carries TRBV4-1 and TRBJ1-6, with D uncertain. The germline gives CDR1 MGHRA, CDR2 YSYEKL. V gave up 0 bases and J gave up 6 bases, with 15 bases separating them. CDR3 length: 17 amino acids.